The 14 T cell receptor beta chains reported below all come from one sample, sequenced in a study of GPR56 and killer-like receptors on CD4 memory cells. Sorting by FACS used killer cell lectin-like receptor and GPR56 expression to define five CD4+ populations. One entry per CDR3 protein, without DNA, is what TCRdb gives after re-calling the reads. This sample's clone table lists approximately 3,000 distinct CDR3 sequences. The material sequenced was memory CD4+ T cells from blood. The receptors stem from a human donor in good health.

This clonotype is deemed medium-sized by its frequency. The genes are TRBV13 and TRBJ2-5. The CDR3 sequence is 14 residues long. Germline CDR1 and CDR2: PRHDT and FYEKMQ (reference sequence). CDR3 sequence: CASSLRASQETQYF.

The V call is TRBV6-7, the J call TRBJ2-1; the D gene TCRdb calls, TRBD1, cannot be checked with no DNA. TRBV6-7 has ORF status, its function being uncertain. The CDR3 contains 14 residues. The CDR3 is CASERAGAGNEQFF.

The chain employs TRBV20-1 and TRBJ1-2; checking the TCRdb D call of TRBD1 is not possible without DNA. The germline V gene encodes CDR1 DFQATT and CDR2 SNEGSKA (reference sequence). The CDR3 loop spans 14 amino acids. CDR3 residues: CSAKERGGDYGYTF.

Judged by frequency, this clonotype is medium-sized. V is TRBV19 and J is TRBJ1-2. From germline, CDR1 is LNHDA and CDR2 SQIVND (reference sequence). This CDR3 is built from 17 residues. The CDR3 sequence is CASTPSSSGTPIHGYTF.

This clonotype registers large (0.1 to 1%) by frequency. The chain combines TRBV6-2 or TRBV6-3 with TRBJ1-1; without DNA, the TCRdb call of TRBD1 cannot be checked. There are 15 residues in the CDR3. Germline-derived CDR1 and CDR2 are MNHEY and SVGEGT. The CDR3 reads CASSSPDIMNTEAFF.

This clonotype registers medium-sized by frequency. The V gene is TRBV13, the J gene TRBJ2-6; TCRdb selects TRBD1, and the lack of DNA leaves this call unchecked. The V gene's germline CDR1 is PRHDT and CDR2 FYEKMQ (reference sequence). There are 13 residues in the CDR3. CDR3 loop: CASSPPGANVLTF.

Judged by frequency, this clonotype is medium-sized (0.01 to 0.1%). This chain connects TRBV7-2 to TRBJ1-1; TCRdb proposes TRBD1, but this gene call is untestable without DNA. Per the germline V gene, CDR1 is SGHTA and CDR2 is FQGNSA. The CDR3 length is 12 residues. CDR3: CASSSEQGRAFF.

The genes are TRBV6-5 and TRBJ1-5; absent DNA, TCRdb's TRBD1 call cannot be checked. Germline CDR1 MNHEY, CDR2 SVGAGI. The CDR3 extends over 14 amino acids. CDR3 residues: CASSYQGDYQPQHF.

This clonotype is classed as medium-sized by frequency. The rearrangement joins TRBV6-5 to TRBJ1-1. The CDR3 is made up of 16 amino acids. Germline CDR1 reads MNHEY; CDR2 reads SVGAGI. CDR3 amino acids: CASSRLGGRMNTEAFF.

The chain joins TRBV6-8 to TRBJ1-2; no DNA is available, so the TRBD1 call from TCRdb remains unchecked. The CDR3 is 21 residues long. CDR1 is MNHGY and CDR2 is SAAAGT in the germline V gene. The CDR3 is CASSYLLRRGQGAGGNYGYTF.

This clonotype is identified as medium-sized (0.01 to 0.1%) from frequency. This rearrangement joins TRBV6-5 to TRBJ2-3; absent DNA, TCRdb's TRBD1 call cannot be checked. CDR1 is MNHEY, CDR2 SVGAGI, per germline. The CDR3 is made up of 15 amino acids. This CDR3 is CASSYAGAATDTQYF.

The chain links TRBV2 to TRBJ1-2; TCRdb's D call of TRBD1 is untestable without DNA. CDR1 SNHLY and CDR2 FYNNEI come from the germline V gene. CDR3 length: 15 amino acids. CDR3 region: CASSDEGQGFYGYTF.

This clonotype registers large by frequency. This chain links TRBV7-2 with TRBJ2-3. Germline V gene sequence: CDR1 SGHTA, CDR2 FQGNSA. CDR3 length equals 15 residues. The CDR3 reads CASSLARLPWDTQYF.

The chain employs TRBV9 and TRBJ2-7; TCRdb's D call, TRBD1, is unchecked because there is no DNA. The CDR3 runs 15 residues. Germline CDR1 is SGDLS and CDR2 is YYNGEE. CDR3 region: CASSVGLGDRVRLYF.